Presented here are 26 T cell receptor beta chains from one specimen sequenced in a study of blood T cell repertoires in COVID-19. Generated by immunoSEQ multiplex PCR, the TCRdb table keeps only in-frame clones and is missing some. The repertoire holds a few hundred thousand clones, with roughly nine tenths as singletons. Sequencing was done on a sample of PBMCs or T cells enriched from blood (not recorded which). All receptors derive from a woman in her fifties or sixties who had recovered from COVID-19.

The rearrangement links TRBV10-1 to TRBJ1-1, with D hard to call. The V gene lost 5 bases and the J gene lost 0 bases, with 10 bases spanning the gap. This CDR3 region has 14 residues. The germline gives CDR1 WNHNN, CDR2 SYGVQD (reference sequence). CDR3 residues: CASSPPGMNTEAFF. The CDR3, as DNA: TGCGCCAGCAGTCCTCCGGGGATGAACACTGAAGCTTTCTTT.

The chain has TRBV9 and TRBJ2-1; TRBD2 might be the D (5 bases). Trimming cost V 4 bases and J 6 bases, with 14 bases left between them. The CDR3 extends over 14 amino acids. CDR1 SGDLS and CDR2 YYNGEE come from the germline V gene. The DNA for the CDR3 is TGTGCCAGCAGCTCTCCCCGGCGGGTCAATGAGCAGTTCTTC. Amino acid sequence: CASSSPRRVNEQFF.

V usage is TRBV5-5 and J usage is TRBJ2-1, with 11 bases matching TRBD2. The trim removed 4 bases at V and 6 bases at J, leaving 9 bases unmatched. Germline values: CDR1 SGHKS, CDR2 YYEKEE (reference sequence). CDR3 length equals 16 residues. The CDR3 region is CASSLSGGALVNEQFF. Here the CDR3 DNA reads TGTGCCAGCAGCCTTAGCGGGGGGGCCTTAGTCAATGAGCAGTTCTTC.

In DNA, the CDR3 is TGTGCCAGCAGCTCGGTCGGGGAGGCAGATACGCAGTATTTT. Protein: CASSSVGEADTQYF. This rearrangement joins TRBV7-9 to TRBJ2-3, with a weak D call TRBD2 (6 bases). Trimming left V 4 bases short and J 4 bases short, with 12 bases between. There are 14 residues in the CDR3. In germline, CDR1 is SEHNR, CDR2 FQNEAQ (reference sequence).

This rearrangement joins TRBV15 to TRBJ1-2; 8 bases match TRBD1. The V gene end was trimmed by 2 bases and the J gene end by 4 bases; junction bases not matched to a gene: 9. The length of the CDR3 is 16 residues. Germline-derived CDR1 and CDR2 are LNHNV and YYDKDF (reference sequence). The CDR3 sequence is CATSRTGTGAPYGYTF. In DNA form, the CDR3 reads TGTGCCACCAGCAGAACTGGGACAGGAGCCCCCTATGGCTACACCTTC.

The CDR3 region has the DNA TGTGCCAGTAGTATCACTCAGGGGACAGGGTACGAGCAGTACTTC. It is translated as CASSITQGTGYEQYF. The chain links TRBV19 to TRBJ2-7; 9 bases agree with TRBD1. From germline, CDR1 is LNHDA and CDR2 SQIVND (reference sequence). This CDR3 region has 15 residues. V lost 3 bases to trimming and J lost 4 bases; unmatched junction nucleotides: 7.

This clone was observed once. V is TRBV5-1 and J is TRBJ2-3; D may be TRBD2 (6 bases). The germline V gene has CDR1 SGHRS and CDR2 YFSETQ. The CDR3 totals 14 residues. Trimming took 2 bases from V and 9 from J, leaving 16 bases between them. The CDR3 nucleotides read TGCGCCAGCAGCTTCGGGACTCCCGTTGGCACGCAGTATTTT. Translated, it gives CASSFGTPVGTQYF.

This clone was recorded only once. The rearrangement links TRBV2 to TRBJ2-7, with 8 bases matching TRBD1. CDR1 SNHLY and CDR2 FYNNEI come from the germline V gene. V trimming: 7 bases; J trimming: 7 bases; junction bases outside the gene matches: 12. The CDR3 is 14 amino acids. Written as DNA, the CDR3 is TGTGCCAGCACTGACACTTCCAGGGGGCGGGAGCAGTACTTC. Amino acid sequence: CASTDTSRGREQYF. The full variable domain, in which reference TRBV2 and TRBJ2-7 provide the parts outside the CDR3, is EPEVTQTPSHQVTQMGQEVILRCVPISNHLYFYWYRQILGQKVEFLVSFYNNEISEKSEIFDDQFSVERPDGSNFTLKIRSTKLEDSAMYFCASTDTSRGREQYFGPGTRLTVT.

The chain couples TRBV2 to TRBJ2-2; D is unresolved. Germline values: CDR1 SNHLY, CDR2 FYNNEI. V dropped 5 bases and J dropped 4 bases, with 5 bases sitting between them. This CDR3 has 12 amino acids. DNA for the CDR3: TGTGCCAGCAGTCGAGGCACCGGGGAGCTGTTTTTT. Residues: CASSRGTGELFF.

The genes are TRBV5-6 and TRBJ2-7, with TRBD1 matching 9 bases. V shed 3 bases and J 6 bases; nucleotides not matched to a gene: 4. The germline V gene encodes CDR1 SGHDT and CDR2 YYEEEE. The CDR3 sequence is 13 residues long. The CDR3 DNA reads TGTGCCAGCAGCTCCTCGACAGGGGGCGAGCAGTACGTC. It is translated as CASSSSTGGEQYV.

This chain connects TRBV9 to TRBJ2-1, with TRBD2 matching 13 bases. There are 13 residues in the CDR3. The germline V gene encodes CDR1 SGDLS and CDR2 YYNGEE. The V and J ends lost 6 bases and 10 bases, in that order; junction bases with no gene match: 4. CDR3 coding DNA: TGTGCCAGCACGCAGGGACTAGCGGGGGAGCAGTTCTTC. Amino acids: CASTQGLAGEQFF.

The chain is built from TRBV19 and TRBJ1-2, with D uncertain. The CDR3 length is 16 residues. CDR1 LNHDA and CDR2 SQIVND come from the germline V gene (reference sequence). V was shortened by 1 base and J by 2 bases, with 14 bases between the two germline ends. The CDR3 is CASSIGMAAANYGYTF. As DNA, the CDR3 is TGTGCCAGTAGTATAGGGATGGCGGCAGCAAACTATGGCTACACCTTC.

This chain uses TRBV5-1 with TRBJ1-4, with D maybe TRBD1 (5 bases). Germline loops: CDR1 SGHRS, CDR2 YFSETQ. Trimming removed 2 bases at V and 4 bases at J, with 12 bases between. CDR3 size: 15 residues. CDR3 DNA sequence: TGCGCCAGCAGCTTTATGGCAGGGAATAATGAAAAACTGTTTTTT. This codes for CASSFMAGNNEKLFF. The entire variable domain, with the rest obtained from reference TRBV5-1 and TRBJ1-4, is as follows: KAGVTQTPRYLIKTRGQQVTLSCSPISGHRSVSWYQQTPGQGLQFLFEYFSETQRNKGNFPGRFSGRQFSNSRSEMNVSTLELGDSALYLCASSFMAGNNEKLFFGSGTQLSVL.

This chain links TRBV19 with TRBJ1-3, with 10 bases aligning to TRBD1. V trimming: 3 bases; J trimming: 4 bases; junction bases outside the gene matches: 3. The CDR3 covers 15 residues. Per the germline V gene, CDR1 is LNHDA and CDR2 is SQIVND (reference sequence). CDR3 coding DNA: TGTGCCAGTAGTATGGACAGGGGGTCCGGAAACACCATATATTTT. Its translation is CASSMDRGSGNTIYF.

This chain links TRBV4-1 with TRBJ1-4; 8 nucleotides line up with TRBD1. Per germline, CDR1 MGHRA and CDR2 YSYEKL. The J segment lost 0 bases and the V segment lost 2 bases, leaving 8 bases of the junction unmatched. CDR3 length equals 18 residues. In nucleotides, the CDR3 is TGCGCCAGCAGCCAACCTCCGACAGGGGAAGCAACTAATGAAAAACTGTTTTTT. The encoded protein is CASSQPPTGEATNEKLFF.

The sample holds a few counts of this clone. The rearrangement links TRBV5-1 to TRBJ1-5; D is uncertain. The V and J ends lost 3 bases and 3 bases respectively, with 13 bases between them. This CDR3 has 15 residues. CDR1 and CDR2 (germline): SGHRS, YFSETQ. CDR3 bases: TGCGCCAGCAGCTCCCTTCCAGGCTACAATCAGCCCCAGCATTTT. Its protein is CASSSLPGYNQPQHF.

CDR3 sequence: CASSQAGDRGGAFF. The CDR3 nucleotides are TGCGCCAGCAGCCAAGCTGGGGACAGAGGAGGAGCTTTCTTT. This chain joins TRBV4-1 and TRBJ1-1; 7 nucleotides line up with TRBD1. Trimming took 1 base from V and 10 from J; bases not matched to a gene: 9. Germline values: CDR1 MGHRA, CDR2 YSYEKL. The CDR3 spans 14 residues.

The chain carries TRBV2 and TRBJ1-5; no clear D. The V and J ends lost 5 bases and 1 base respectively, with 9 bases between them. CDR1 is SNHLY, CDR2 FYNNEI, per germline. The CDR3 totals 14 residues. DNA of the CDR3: TGTGCCAGCAGTCGCCCGGGGAGCAATCAGCCCCAGCATTTT. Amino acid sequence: CASSRPGSNQPQHF.

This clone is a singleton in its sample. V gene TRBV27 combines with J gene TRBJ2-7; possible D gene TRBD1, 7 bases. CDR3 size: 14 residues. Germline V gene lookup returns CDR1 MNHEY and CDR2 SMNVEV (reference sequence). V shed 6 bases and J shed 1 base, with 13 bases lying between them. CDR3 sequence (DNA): TGTGCCAGCAGACCGACAGGGACTTCCTACGAGCAGTACTTC. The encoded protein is CASRPTGTSYEQYF.

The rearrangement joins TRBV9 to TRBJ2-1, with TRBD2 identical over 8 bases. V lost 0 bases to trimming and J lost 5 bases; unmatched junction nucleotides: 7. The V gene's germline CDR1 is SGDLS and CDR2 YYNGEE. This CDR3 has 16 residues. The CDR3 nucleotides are TGTGCCAGCAGCGTAGTGGGGCGGGGGGCGCACAATGAGCAGTTCTTC. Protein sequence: CASSVVGRGAHNEQFF.

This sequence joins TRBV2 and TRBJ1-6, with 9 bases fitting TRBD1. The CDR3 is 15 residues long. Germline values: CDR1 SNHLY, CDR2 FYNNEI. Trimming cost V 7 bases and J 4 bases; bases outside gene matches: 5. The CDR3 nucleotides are TGTGCCAGCAAATTCGGGACAGGGTATAATTCACCCCTCCACTTT. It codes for CASKFGTGYNSPLHF. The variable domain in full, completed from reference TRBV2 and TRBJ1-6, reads EPEVTQTPSHQVTQMGQEVILRCVPISNHLYFYWYRQILGQKVEFLVSFYNNEISEKSEIFDDQFSVERPDGSNFTLKIRSTKLEDSAMYFCASKFGTGYNSPLHFGNGTRLTVT.

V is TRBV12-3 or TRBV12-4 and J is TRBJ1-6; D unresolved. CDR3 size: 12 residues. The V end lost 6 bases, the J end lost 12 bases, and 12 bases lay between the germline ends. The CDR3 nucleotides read TGTGCCAGCAGCGGAGGAGAGGTACCCCTCCACTTT. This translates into CASSGGEVPLHF.

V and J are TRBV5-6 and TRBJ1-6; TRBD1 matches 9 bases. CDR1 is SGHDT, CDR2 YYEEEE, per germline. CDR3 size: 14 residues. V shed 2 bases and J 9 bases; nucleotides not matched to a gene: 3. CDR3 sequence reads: CASSLGQGISPLHF. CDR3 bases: TGTGCCAGCAGCTTAGGACAGGGGATTTCACCCCTCCACTTT.

The CDR3 loop reads CASRRAGGSRETQYF. The CDR3 DNA reads as TGTGCCAGCAGGCGGGCAGGGGGCTCGAGGGAGACCCAGTACTTC. The chain uses TRBV27 and TRBJ2-5; TRBD1 matches 8 bases. Unmatched junction bases numbered 11, after V lost 6 bases and J lost 5 bases. CDR1 is MNHEY and CDR2 is SMNVEV in the germline V gene (reference sequence). The CDR3 contains 15 residues.

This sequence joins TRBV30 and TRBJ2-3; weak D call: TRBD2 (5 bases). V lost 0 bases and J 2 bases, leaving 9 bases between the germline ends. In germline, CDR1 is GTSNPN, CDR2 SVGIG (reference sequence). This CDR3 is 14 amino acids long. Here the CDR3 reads CAWSVGGTTDTQYF. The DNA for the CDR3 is TGTGCCTGGAGTGTCGGAGGAACCACAGATACGCAGTATTTT.

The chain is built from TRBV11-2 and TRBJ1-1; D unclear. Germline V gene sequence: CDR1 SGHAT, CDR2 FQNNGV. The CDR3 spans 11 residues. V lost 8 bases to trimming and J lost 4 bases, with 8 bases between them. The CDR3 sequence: CASREGTEAFF. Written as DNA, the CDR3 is TGTGCCAGCCGGGAGGGCACTGAAGCTTTCTTT.